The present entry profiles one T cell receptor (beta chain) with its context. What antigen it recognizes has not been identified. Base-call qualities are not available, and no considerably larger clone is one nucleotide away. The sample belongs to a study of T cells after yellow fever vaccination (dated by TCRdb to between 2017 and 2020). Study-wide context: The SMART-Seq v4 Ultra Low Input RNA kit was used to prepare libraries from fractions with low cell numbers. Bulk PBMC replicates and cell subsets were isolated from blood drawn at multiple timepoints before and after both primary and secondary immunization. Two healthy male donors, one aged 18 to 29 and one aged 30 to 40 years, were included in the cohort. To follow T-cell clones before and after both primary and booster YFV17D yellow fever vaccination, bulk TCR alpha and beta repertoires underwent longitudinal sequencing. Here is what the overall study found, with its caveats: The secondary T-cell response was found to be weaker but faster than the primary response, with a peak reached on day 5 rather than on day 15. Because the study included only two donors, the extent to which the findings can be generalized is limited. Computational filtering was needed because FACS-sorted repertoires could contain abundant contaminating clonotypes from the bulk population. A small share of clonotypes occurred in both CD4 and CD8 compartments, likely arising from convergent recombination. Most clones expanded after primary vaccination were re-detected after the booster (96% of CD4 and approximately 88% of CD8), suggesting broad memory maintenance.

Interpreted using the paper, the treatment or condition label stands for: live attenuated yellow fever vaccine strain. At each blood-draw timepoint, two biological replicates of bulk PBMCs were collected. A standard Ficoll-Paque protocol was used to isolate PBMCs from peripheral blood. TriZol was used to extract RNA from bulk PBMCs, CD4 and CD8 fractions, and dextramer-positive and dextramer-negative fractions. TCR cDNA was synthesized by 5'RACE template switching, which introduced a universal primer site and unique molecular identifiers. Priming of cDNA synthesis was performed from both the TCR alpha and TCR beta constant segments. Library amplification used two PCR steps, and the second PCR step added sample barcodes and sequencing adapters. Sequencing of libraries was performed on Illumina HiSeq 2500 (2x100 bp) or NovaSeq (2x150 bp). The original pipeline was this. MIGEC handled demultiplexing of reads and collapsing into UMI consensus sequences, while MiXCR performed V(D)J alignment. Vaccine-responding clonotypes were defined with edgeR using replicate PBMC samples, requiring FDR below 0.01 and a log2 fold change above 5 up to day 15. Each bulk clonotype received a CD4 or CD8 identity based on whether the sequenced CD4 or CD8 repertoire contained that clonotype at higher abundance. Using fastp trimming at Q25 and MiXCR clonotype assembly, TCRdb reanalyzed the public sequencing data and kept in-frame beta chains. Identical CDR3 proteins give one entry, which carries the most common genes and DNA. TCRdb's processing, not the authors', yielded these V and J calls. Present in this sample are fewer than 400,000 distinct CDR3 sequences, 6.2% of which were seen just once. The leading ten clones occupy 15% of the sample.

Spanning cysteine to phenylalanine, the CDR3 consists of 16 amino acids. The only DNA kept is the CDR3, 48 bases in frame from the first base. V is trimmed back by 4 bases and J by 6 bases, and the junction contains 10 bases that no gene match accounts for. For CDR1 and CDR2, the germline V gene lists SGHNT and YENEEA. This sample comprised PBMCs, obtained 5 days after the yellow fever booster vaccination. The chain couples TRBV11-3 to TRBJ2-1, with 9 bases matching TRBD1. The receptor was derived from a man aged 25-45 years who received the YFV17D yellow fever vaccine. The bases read TGTGCCAGCAGCTGGGGGGCGGGACAGGGCAGCAATGAGCAGTTCTTC. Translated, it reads CASSWGAGQGSNEQFF.